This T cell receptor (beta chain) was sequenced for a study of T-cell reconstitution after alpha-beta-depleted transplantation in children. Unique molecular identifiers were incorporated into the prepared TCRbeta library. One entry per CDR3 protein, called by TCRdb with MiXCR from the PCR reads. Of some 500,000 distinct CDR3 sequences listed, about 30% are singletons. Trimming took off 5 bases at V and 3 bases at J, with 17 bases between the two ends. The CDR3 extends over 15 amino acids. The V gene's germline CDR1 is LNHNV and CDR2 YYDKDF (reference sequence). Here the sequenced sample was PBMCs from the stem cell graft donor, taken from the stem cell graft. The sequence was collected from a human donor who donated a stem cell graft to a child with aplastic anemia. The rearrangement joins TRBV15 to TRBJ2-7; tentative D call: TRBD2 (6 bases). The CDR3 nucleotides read TGTGCCACCAGCCGATGTCTTAGCGGATACTACGAGCAGTACGTC. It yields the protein CATSRCLSGYYEQYV.